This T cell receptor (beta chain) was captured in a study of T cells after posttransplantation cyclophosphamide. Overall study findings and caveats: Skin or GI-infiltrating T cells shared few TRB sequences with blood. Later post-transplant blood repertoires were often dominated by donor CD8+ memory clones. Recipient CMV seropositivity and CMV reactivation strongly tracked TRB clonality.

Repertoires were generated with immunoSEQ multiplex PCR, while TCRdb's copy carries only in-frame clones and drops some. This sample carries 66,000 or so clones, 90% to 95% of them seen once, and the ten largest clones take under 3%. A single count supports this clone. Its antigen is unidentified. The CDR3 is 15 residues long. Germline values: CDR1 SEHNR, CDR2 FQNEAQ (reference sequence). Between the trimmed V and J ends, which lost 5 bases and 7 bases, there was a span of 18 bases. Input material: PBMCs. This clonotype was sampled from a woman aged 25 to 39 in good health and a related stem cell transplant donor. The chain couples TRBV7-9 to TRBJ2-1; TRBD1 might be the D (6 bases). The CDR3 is CASSERDIGRNEQFF. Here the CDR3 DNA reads TGTGCCAGCAGCGAACGGGACATAGGCCGGAATGAGCAGTTCTTC. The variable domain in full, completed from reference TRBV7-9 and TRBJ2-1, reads DTGVSQNPRHKITKRGQNVTFRCDPISEHNRLYWYRQTLGQGPEFLTYFQNEAQLEKSRLLSDRFSAERPKGSFSTLEIQRTEQGDSAMYLCASSERDIGRNEQFFGPGTRLTVL.